This paragraph covers one T cell receptor beta chain sequence. Its antigen is currently not known. Base-call qualities are not available, and no considerably larger clone is one nucleotide away. The data stem from a study of T cell responses to AZD1222 COVID-19 vaccine (dated by TCRdb to the early 2020s). About the full investigation: AZD1222 recipients with second doses at about 4 weeks or about 12 weeks were pooled, because spike-specific TCR depth and breadth did not differ between schedules. TCR sequencing covered fewer than 250 trial participants: 207 given two doses of AZD1222 and 26 given two doses of MenACWY control vaccine. Trial participants were enrolled into age subgroups of 18-55, 56-69 and 70-plus years, which contained roughly 140, 27 and 60 TCR-sequenced participants, respectively.

The time point tag for this specimen amounts to: baseline before first vaccination. The vaccinee samples were drawn from two UK trials, COV001 and COV002, one of which was a single-blind randomized controlled phase 2/3 trial testing AZD1222 (ChAdOx1 nCoV-19) in healthy adults. Trial participant PBMC samples were collected at day 0 and day 28 after the second dose for TCRbeta chain sequencing. Summary of the overall study and its limitations: Nearly half of unique spike-specific TCRs reportedly recognized epitopes outside regions mutated in the B.1.351 and B.1.1.7 variants. Because no day 14 peak-response samples were available, the repertoires could be characterized only after the peak T cell response. Conclusions about previously exposed vaccinees are limited because only five or six AZD1222 recipients were SARS-CoV-2 seropositive at baseline. The 56-69-year group was small, and its depth increase did not reach significance, likely because of low power. A significant rise in spike-specific TCR breadth and depth was observed after two AZD1222 doses relative to day 0 and relative to MenACWY recipients. Participants were mostly white British and included more females than males, and it was suggested by the authors that clonal diversity may have been underestimated. The vaccine-associated CD4 TCRs covered the entire spike protein, and the dominant responses fell in regions 160-218 and 743-854.

The CDR3 regions of human TCRbeta chains were analyzed by immunosequencing. As for the authors' bioinformatics: TCRs in the repertoires were matched against a reference library of SARS-CoV-2-specific TCRs that had been generated with the MIRA antigen-specificity platform. Breadth meant the fraction of unique TCRs that were SARS-CoV-2-associated, whereas depth meant the fraction of total T cells that were SARS-CoV-2-associated. Using the MIRA data, each spike-specific TCR was assigned both to the spike region to which the TCR was reactive and to a CD4 or CD8 class. Log10-transformed breadth and depth values were compared by one-way ANOVA with Sidak's multiple comparisons tests. TCRdb took this table from immuneACCESS and kept in-frame rearrangements with V and J called. Such tables lack part of the clones; where checked against another copy, unresolved V genes explain under half of the gap, and the rest is unexplained. The D gene and trimming were derived from the DNA, and the V and J assignments and clone size from that table. For this sample the table gives over 150,000 clones, of which approximately 92% were detected only once. Around 1.6% of the sample is in the top ten clones.

V sheds 5 bases and J sheds 0 bases, leaving 13 bases between their ends. The CDR3 starts with the cysteine, ends with the phenylalanine, and has 15 residues. CDR3 DNA only is kept here, 45 bases in frame from base 1. The CDR1 and CDR2 encoded by the germline V gene (reference sequence) are GTSNPN and SVGIG. Sample: peripheral blood, taken on day 0 of AZD1222 vaccination. The chain uses TRBV30 and TRBJ1-4; the D gene is possibly TRBD1, with 5 bases matching. This receptor was identified in an adult in good health. The CDR3 sequence is CAWSRQRATNEKLFF. The sequenced DNA: TGTGCCTGGTCCCGACAGAGAGCAACTAATGAAAAACTGTTTTTT.